The rows below give T cell receptor beta chains drawn from one sample of a study of neurological immune-mediated disorders. TCRdb redid the calling of the 5' RACE reads with MiXCR, one entry per CDR3 protein. The sample has about 92,000 distinct CDR3 sequences, roughly 3.3% seen once. What was sequenced was PBMCs. These receptors all come from a woman in her 50s with multiple sclerosis. The CDR3 runs from the conserved cysteine through the conserved F or W. A D gene is named only where the DNA matches it firmly. Each size is how often the clone was seen (once, few, many) or a class if it is expanded.

>TRBV7-2|TRBJ1-5|many|-
TGTGCCAGCAGCCAAGATAATCAGCCCCAGCATTTT
CASSQDNQPQHF
>TRBV5-1|TRBJ1-4|many|-
TGCGCCAGCAGCTTGGCCGGATTAGGACGAAACGGTGAAAAACTGTTTTTT
CASSLAGLGRNGEKLFF
>TRBV7-9|TRBJ1-1|many|-
TGTGCCAGCAGCCACCAAACAGGGAATACTGAAGCTTTCTTT
CASSHQTGNTEAFF
>TRBV4-3|TRBJ2-7|many|-
TGCGCCAGCAGCCAAGATATAACTACCTCCTACGAGCAGTACTTC
CASSQDITTSYEQYF
>TRBV29-1|TRBJ2-7|many|-
TGCAGCGTCCGCCCTTTCGGGCAGGGCTCCTACGAGCAGTACTTC
CSVRPFGQGSYEQYF
>TRBV10-2|TRBJ2-2|many|TRBD2
TGCGCCAGCAGGGGACTAGCGGGGGGGATCAACACCGGGGAGCTGTTTTTT
CASRGLAGGINTGELFF
>TRBV5-1|TRBJ1-5|many|-
TGCGCCAGCAGCTTGGGTCCGGCCACAGGCTTTCAGCCCCAGCATTTT
CASSLGPATGFQPQHF
>TRBV6-2/TRBV6-3|TRBJ2-5|many|-
TGTGCCAGCGCCAAAGTCGAGACCCAGTACTTC
CASAKVETQYF
>TRBV3-1|TRBJ2-5|many|-
TGTGCCAGCATCGGACAGAACGAAGAGACCCAGTACTTC
CASIGQNEETQYF
>TRBV12-3/TRBV12-4|TRBJ2-2|many|-
TGTGCCAGCAGTTTATATATGCTAGCTCCTGCAGGGACCGGGGAGCTGTTTTTT
CASSLYMLAPAGTGELFF
>TRBV12-3/TRBV12-4|TRBJ2-2|many|-
TGTGCCACCCAGGGACCCTCCACCGGGGAGCTGTTTTTT
CATQGPSTGELFF
>TRBV12-3/TRBV12-4|TRBJ1-5|many|TRBD1
TGTGCCAGCAGCCCCGGGACAGCTAATCAGCCCCAGCATTTT
CASSPGTANQPQHF
>TRBV20-1|TRBJ2-4|many|TRBD1
TGCAGTGCTACCCCCGGACAGGGTCTGTCGGACATTCAGTACTTC
CSATPGQGLSDIQYF
>TRBV20-1|TRBJ1-1|many|-
TGCAGTGTTAGGGGGATTGTGAACACTGAAGCTTTCTTT
CSVRGIVNTEAFF
>TRBV2|TRBJ2-2|many|TRBD2
TGTGCCAGCAGTGAAGCACCACTAGCGGGCACCGGGGAGCTGTTTTTT
CASSEAPLAGTGELFF
>TRBV5-8|TRBJ2-6|many|-
TGTGCCAGCAGCAATGCAGGGATCGGGGCCAACGTCCTGACTTTC
CASSNAGIGANVLTF
>TRBV5-6|TRBJ1-2|many|TRBD1
TGTGCCAGCAGCTTGGGGACAGGGGTTACCTATGGCTACACCTTC
CASSLGTGVTYGYTF
>TRBV6-6|TRBJ1-6|many|-
TGTGCCAGCGGGCAGGGTAGCTCACCCCTCCACTTT
CASGQGSSPLHF
>TRBV18|TRBJ1-2|many|TRBD1
TGTGCCAGCTCACTCGGACAGGGGGAATCTAACTATGGCTACACCTTC
CASSLGQGESNYGYTF
>TRBV20-1|TRBJ2-4|many|-
TGCAGTGCTAGAGTCGGCGGGGCGGGCGACATTCAGTACTTC
CSARVGGAGDIQYF
>TRBV12-3/TRBV12-4|TRBJ2-1|many|TRBD1
TGTGCCAGCAGGTGGACAGGGCACTCATACAATGAGCAGTTCTTC
CASRWTGHSYNEQFF
>TRBV10-3|TRBJ2-1|many|TRBD2
TGTGCCATCAGTGGCCAGTACGCGGGGGGTCGGTCGAGCTCCTACAATGAGCAGTTCTTC
CAISGQYAGGRSSSYNEQFF
>TRBV29-1|TRBJ2-1|many|-
TGCAGCGTTGAACCCACCAATGAGCAGTTCTTC
CSVEPTNEQFF
>TRBV5-1|TRBJ2-1|many|TRBD2
TGCGCCAGCAGCTCGTCGGGGGGATACTCCTACAATGAGCAGTTCTTC
CASSSSGGYSYNEQFF
>TRBV9|TRBJ1-6|many|TRBD1
TGTGCCAGCAGCGTGGGACAGGGCAATTCACCCCTCCACTTT
CASSVGQGNSPLHF
>TRBV20-1|TRBJ2-1|many|TRBD2
TGCAGTGCTAGAGATCCCAGCGGGGGCCCGGTGAATGAGCAGTTCTTC
CSARDPSGGPVNEQFF
>TRBV29-1|TRBJ2-1|many|TRBD1
TGCAGCGTTTCCCCGGGACAGGGGTACAATGAGCAGTTCTTC
CSVSPGQGYNEQFF
>TRBV27|TRBJ2-7|many|-
TGTGCCAGCAGTTTATATGGGGGAAACGAGCAGTACTTC
CASSLYGGNEQYF
>TRBV7-9|TRBJ2-7|many|-
TGTGCCAGCAGCAAACAGGAGTACGAGCAGTACTTC
CASSKQEYEQYF
>TRBV5-1|TRBJ2-3|many|TRBD1
TGCGCCAGCAGCTTGGGGGACAGGGTAACAGATACGCAGTATTTT
CASSLGDRVTDTQYF
>TRBV12-3/TRBV12-4|TRBJ2-5|many|TRBD2
TGTGCCAGCAGTTTATCGACTAGCGGGACAGAGACCCAGTACTTC
CASSLSTSGTETQYF
>TRBV7-9|TRBJ2-5|many|TRBD2
TGTGCCAGCAGCTTACTAGCGGGGGGACAAGAGACCCAGTACTTC
CASSLLAGGQETQYF
>TRBV7-9|TRBJ2-7|many|-
TGTGCCAGCAGCAATGGGGGTTGGGAGCAGTACTTC
CASSNGGWEQYF
>TRBV18|TRBJ2-1|many|TRBD1
TGTGCCAGCTCACCATGGACAGGGGGCGAAGGAGAGCAGTTCTTC
CASSPWTGGEGEQFF
>TRBV5-1|TRBJ2-3|many|TRBD2
TGCGCCAGCAGCTTGACAATACTAGCGGGGGGTTTAGATACGCAGTATTTT
CASSLTILAGGLDTQYF
>TRBV7-2|TRBJ1-2|many|TRBD1
TGTGCCAGCAGCTTAGGATGGGGACAGGGTGTCGATGGCTACACCTTC
CASSLGWGQGVDGYTF
>TRBV20-1|TRBJ1-2|many|-
TGCAGTGCCGCTGAATCACCCGAGGGCTATGGCTACACCTTC
CSAAESPEGYGYTF
>TRBV5-1|TRBJ2-4|many|-
TGCGCCAGCAGCCTCCCCCGGGACGCTAAAAACATTCAGTACTTC
CASSLPRDAKNIQYF
>TRBV7-9|TRBJ2-5|many|-
TGTGCCAGCAGCTGGCGAGGGTCGTTTTTAAAGTACTTC
CASSWRGSFLKYF
>TRBV20-1|TRBJ2-1|many|TRBD2
TGCAGTGCTAGAGATATGAGCGGGGGGGGCCCCAGGCAGTTCTTC
CSARDMSGGGPRQFF
>TRBV7-2|TRBJ1-5|many|TRBD1
TGTGCCAGCAGCTTACCCGACAGGGGTAGCAATCAGCCCCAGCATTTT
CASSLPDRGSNQPQHF